The text below deals with one T cell receptor beta chain. The data are from a study of blood T cell repertoires in COVID-19. Overall study: The United States, Italy and Spain provided the acute and convalescent COVID-19 samples. PBMCs, B-cell-depleted T cells, or T cells were the source of the cDNA or gDNA that made up the material.

The CDR3 has 17 amino acids. The V and J ends lost 0 bases and 6 bases, in that order; junction bases with no gene match: 8. Germline lookup yields CDR1 MGHRA and CDR2 YSYEKL. In the original analysis: Researchers report that nucleated cell counts were estimated from reference gene primer amplification. Profiled with immunoSEQ multiplex PCR; TCRdb holds only in-frame clones, not every one. That table furnishes V, J and clone size, whereas the DNA furnished D and trimming. Of around 180,000 clones listed, around 82% are singletons. Clinical history reported by participants formed the basis on which cohorts were assigned.

The chain is built from TRBV4-1 and TRBJ2-1; 10 bases match TRBD2. Sequenced material: PBMCs or T cells enriched from blood (not recorded which). This receptor was taken from a woman aged 50 to 60 with acute COVID-19. The CDR3 DNA reads as TGCGCCAGCAGCCAAGAGGGAAGCGGGGGGGCGCGCAATGAGCAGTTCTTC. It specifies CASSQEGSGGARNEQFF.